Detailed here is one T cell receptor (beta chain). The antigen is unknown. This CDR3 spans 14 amino acids. Germline V gene sequence: CDR1 MGHRA, CDR2 YSYEKL. The ends were cut back, 1 base at V and 4 bases at J, with 11 bases in the middle. TCRdb reanalysed the RT-PCR reads using MiXCR and keeps one entry per CDR3 protein. The profile shows 500,000 to 650,000 distinct CDR3 sequences, about 7.6% of them singletons. These data are taken from a study of response to subunit inactivated influenza vaccine. Notes on the study in general: It was suggested by the authors that few new T cells are recruited by each seasonal influenza vaccination.

The starting material was PBMCs from blood, obtained around 25 months after vaccination. This chain links TRBV4-1 with TRBJ2-7, with D possibly being TRBD2 (6 bases). The TCR was taken from a man aged 50 to 69 who received an inactivated influenza vaccine. DNA for the CDR3: TGCGCCAGCAGCCAAGCTCCGGGAGAATACGAGCAGTACTTC. This gives the protein CASSQAPGEYEQYF.